The sequence of this T cell receptor (beta chain) was determined in a study of post-analysis software for immune sequencing data. About the research overall: Clinical courses comprised relapsing-remitting, secondary progressive and progressive-relapsing multiple sclerosis.

With 0 bases removed from V and 4 bases from J, the gap between germline ends came to 9 bases. The CDR3 extends over 14 amino acids. CDR1 LNHDA and CDR2 SQIVND come from the germline V gene (reference sequence). As concerns this clonotype: Its antigen remains unidentified.

Study-wide results and caveats: The five TRBV segments detected at higher frequency in patients than in controls included TRBV5-6, TRBV5-1 and TRBV20-1. Strong co-clustering by F measure was seen for same-batch samples. Significantly decreased normalized Chao1 diversity was recorded for multiple sclerosis patients relative to controls.

TCR beta libraries were prepared from cDNA with unique molecular identifiers. Yield was 500,000 to 600,000 cDNA molecules from about 1 to 10 million T cells. TCRdb redid the calling of the PCR reads with MiXCR, one entry per CDR3 protein. The data hold 150,000 to 200,000 distinct CDR3 sequences, with about 30% observed a single time. The specimen sequenced was blood. The sequence came from a girl aged 10-17 years with multiple sclerosis. The genes are TRBV19 and TRBJ1-2; the D is unclear. The CDR3 DNA follows: TGTGCCAGTAGTATAGATATCGGAGTCTATGGCTACACCTTC. Protein product: CASSIDIGVYGYTF. The variable domain in full, with the rest retrieved from reference TRBV19 and TRBJ1-2, is DGGITQSPKYLFRKEGQNVTLSCEQNLNHDAMYWYRQDPGQGLRLIYYSQIVNDFQKGDIAEGYSVSREKKESFPLTVTSAQKNPTAFYLCASSIDIGVYGYTFGSGTRLTVV.